The 32 T cell receptor beta chains below all came from one sample that was sequenced in a study of blood T cell repertoires in COVID-19. Only in-frame clones appear in the TCRdb table, and some are missing; sequencing was by immunoSEQ multiplex PCR. Of around 190,000 clones in the sample, about four fifths were seen once. The specimen sequenced was PBMCs or T cells enriched from blood (not recorded which). These receptors all stem from a woman aged 25 to 39 who had recovered from COVID-19.

The chain links TRBV6-5 to TRBJ1-5; D possibly corresponds to TRBD1 (6 bases). Germline assignment: CDR1 MNHEY and CDR2 SVGAGI. The ends were cut back, 11 bases at V and 5 bases at J, with 13 bases in the middle. This CDR3 region has 12 residues. CDR3 coding DNA: TGTGCCGCCAGGGGATGGGATCAGCCCCAGCATTTT. Translated: CAARGWDQPQHF.

J is TRBJ2-7 and V is TRBV30; D possibly corresponds to TRBD2 (5 bases). This CDR3 has 13 residues. Trimming removed 7 bases from V and 5 bases from J, with 18 bases in between. Germline V gene lookup returns CDR1 GTSNPN and CDR2 SVGIG (reference sequence). This chain's CDR3 is CALEEEGINEQYF. The CDR3 bases are TGTGCCTTGGAGGAGGAAGGCATAAACGAGCAGTACTTC.

The chain links TRBV7-3 to TRBJ1-1, with D perhaps TRBD1 (6 bases). V was pared by 2 bases and J by 5 bases, with 12 bases between. Looked up from germline, CDR1 is SGHTA and CDR2 is FQGTGA. This CDR3 has 14 residues. The CDR3 DNA reads as TGTGCCAGCAGCTTAGAAGGGGGTGTAACTGAAGCTTTCTTT. Encoded protein: CASSLEGGVTEAFF.

The rearrangement joins TRBV18 to TRBJ1-1; D is unclear. Germline V gene lookup returns CDR1 KGHSH and CDR2 LQKENI. This CDR3 has 14 residues. Trimming shortened V by 0 bases and J by 10 bases, and 15 bases separated the two germline ends. The CDR3 loop reads CASSPPGGTRGAFF. CDR3 in DNA: TGTGCCAGCTCACCACCGGGCGGAACCCGGGGAGCTTTCTTT.

This rearrangement joins TRBV11-2 to TRBJ1-2; possibly TRBD1 for D (6 bases). The CDR3 runs 15 residues. V was cut by 6 bases and J by 3 bases, with 17 bases left in between. The germline gives CDR1 SGHAT, CDR2 FQNNGV. This chain's CDR3 is CASSSVRGGDYGYTF. In nucleotides, the CDR3 is TGTGCCAGCAGTTCAGTCAGGGGTGGAGACTATGGCTACACCTTC.

V gene TRBV28 combines with J gene TRBJ1-2; TRBD1 matches 7 bases. V shed 5 bases, J shed 4 bases, and the junction held 7 bases outside the gene matches. The CDR3 runs to 14 residues. The V gene's germline CDR1 is MDHEN and CDR2 SYDVKM. CDR3 in amino acids: CASSTRQGVYGYTF. The CDR3 nucleotides read TGTGCCAGCAGTACCCGACAGGGAGTCTATGGCTACACCTTC.

This chain connects TRBV7-3 to TRBJ2-1; 12 bases agree with TRBD2. Germline CDR1 SGHTA, CDR2 FQGTGA. V dropped 6 bases and J dropped 7; count of bases not matched to a gene: 4. The length of the CDR3 is 14 residues. CDR3 in amino acids: CASSGLAGRNEQFF. The CDR3 DNA follows: TGTGCCAGCAGTGGACTAGCGGGACGAAATGAGCAGTTCTTC. The full variable domain, rest sourced from reference TRBV7-3 and TRBJ2-1, is GAGVSQTPSNKVTEKGKYVELRCDPISGHTALYWYRQSLGQGPEFLIYFQGTGAADDSGLPNDRFFAVRPEGSVSTLKIQRTERGDSAVYLCASSGLAGRNEQFFGPGTRLTVL.

The CDR3 here is CASDSSNQPQHF. The CDR3 coding sequence is TGTGCCAGCGACAGTAGCAATCAGCCCCAGCATTTT. The chain recombines TRBV28 with TRBJ1-5; D perhaps matches TRBD1 (5 bases). Trimming removed 8 bases from V and 0 bases from J, with 5 bases in between. Germline loops: CDR1 MDHEN, CDR2 SYDVKM. This CDR3 comprises 12 residues.

The chain combines TRBV5-1 with TRBJ2-1, with TRBD1 as a possible D gene (5 bases). Trimming cost V 0 bases and J 8 bases, with 9 bases left between them. Germline V gene data show CDR1 as SGHRS and CDR2 as YFSETQ. The CDR3 has 13 residues. CDR3 in amino acids: CASSLVVGDEQFF. CDR3 coding DNA: TGCGCCAGCAGCTTGGTGGTAGGGGATGAGCAGTTCTTC.

This chain links TRBV4-1 with TRBJ2-1; 9 bases are a match to TRBD2. V dropped 0 bases and J dropped 9; count of bases not matched to a gene: 9. From germline, CDR1 is MGHRA and CDR2 YSYEKL. The CDR3 is made up of 16 amino acids. In DNA form, the CDR3 reads TGCGCCAGCAGCCAAGAAGCTAGCGGGGCGCGGGGTGAGCAGTTCTTC. This sequence encodes CASSQEASGARGEQFF.

The V and J genes are TRBV12-5 and TRBJ2-3; tentative D call: TRBD2 (5 bases). Germline CDR1 is LGHNT and CDR2 is FRNRAP. The V and J ends lost 5 bases and 6 bases respectively, with 15 bases between them. The CDR3 runs to 14 residues. This CDR3 reads CASGAGSLRDTQYF. CDR3 bases: TGTGCTAGTGGTGCGGGTTCCCTCAGGGATACGCAGTATTTT. Full variable domain (rest looked up from reference TRBV12-5 and TRBJ2-3): DARVTQTPRHKVTEMGQEVTMRCQPILGHNTVFWYRQTMMQGLELLAYFRNRAPLDDSGMPKDRFSAEMPDATLATLKIQPSEPRDSAVYFCASGAGSLRDTQYFGPGTRLTVL.

The gene calls are TRBV28 and TRBJ1-4; D is unresolved. The CDR3 is 15 amino acids. V was pared by 7 bases and J by 6 bases, with 18 bases between. Germline V gives CDR1 MDHEN, CDR2 SYDVKM. CDR3 nucleotides: TGTGCCAGCACCCCAGAAGGCGGGTGGGATGAAAAACTGTTTTTT. It yields the protein CASTPEGGWDEKLFF.

This sequence joins TRBV5-8 and TRBJ1-5; perhaps TRBD1 as D (6 bases). Deletions cut 4 bases from V and 6 bases from J, with 14 bases between. The CDR3 extends over 14 amino acids. Germline lookup yields CDR1 SGHTS and CDR2 YDEGEE. CDR3 region: CASSNRVVAQPQHF. The CDR3 bases are TGTGCCAGCAGCAACAGGGTTGTCGCTCAGCCCCAGCATTTT.

The rearrangement uses TRBV7-9 and TRBJ1-1; a weak D match, TRBD1 (6 bases). Germline-derived CDR1 and CDR2 are SEHNR and FQNEAQ (reference sequence). The V end was cut by 3 bases, the J end by 4 bases, with 12 bases between. This CDR3 spans 14 amino acids. The CDR3 is CASSFGGNPTEAFF. DNA of the CDR3: TGTGCCAGCAGCTTTGGGGGCAATCCCACTGAAGCTTTCTTT.

This clone has just one count. The CDR3 coding sequence is TGTGCCAGCAGTCCCCGGGACAGAGGATACGAGCAGTACTTC. Translated: CASSPRDRGYEQYF. The chain employs TRBV6-5 and TRBJ2-7, with 7 nucleotides matching TRBD1. Trimming at V came to 5 bases and at J to 4 bases, leaving 8 bases not matched to a gene. This CDR3 has 14 residues. Germline CDR1 reads MNHEY; CDR2 reads SVGAGI.

This clone was found once. The genes are TRBV2 and TRBJ1-2; a possible D gene is TRBD1 (5 bases). The CDR3 runs 17 residues. Germline V gives CDR1 SNHLY, CDR2 FYNNEI. V was cut by 0 bases and J by 0 bases, with 14 bases left in between. The CDR3 nucleotides read TGTGCCAGCAGTGAAGCGCGGGGACCGACCGCTAACTATGGCTACACCTTC. Residues: CASSEARGPTANYGYTF.

V is TRBV28 and J is TRBJ1-1, with TRBD1 as a possible D gene (5 bases). V lost 4 bases and J lost 0, with 12 bases in between. CDR1 MDHEN and CDR2 SYDVKM come from the germline V gene. CDR3 length equals 15 residues. CDR3 bases: TGTGCCAGCAGTTCCCCCCAGGGAATGAACACTGAAGCTTTCTTT. Amino acid sequence: CASSSPQGMNTEAFF.

This clone has a single count. This chain connects TRBV5-1 to TRBJ2-5, with D tentatively TRBD2 (5 bases). The CDR3 is made up of 14 amino acids. Per germline, CDR1 SGHRS and CDR2 YFSETQ. V lost 1 base, J lost 5 bases, and 12 bases lay in between. CDR3 sequence reads: CASSLTRAAETQYF. DNA for the CDR3: TGCGCCAGCAGCTTGACCCGAGCGGCGGAGACCCAGTACTTC.

This rearrangement joins TRBV11-3 to TRBJ2-7, with 8 bases fitting TRBD1. The CDR3 length is 15 residues. Germline loops: CDR1 SGHNT, CDR2 YENEEA. Trimming at V came to 5 bases and at J to 5 bases, leaving 11 bases not matched to a gene. CDR3: CASSIRDRTFHEQYV. The CDR3 coding sequence is TGTGCCAGCAGCATCCGGGACAGGACCTTCCACGAGCAGTACGTC.

This CDR3 reads CASSLVSWESGEQYF. CDR3 DNA sequence: TGTGCCAGCAGCTTAGTTTCTTGGGAGTCCGGCGAGCAGTACTTC. This sequence joins TRBV7-8 and TRBJ2-7, with D tentatively TRBD2 (5 bases). Germline lookup yields CDR1 SGHVS and CDR2 FQNEAQ. The CDR3 has 15 amino acids. Trimming pared 1 base from V and 6 bases from J, leaving 16 bases between.

The chain couples TRBV7-9 to TRBJ1-2; D unclear. CDR1 is SEHNR and CDR2 is FQNEAQ in the germline V gene (reference sequence). V lost 5 bases and J 4 bases, leaving 17 bases between the germline ends. The CDR3 length is 15 residues. The CDR3 DNA follows: TGTGCCAGCAGCCCAGCCCTCACAGAAACCTATGGCTACACCTTC. Residues: CASSPALTETYGYTF.

This clone was found once. The chain joins TRBV21-1 to TRBJ1-5; TRBD1 is the table's D call and was not checked against the DNA. TRBV21-1 is an annotated pseudogene. The CDR3 loop spans 13 amino acids. The CDR3 region is CASSSQGDQPQHF. CDR3 DNA sequence: TGTGCCAGCAGTTCACAGGGAGATCAGCCCCAGCATTTT.

V gene TRBV10-1 combines with J gene TRBJ2-1; D call uncertain. Between the trimmed V and J ends, which lost 0 bases and 8 bases, there was a span of 5 bases. This CDR3 is built from 12 residues. CDR1 and CDR2 (germline): WNHNN, SYGVQD (reference sequence). The CDR3 coding sequence is TGCGCCAGCAGTGAGTCGGGCTATGAGCAGTTCTTC. Amino acids: CASSESGYEQFF.

The V and J genes are TRBV7-6 and TRBJ2-5; 10 bases map to TRBD2. From germline, CDR1 is SGHVS and CDR2 FNYEAQ. The CDR3 extends over 16 amino acids. V lost 5 bases and J lost 0; bases outside the gene matches: 6. CDR3 bases: TGTGCCAGCAGCCCTGGACTAGCGGAGTACCAAGAGACCCAGTACTTC. Translation gives CASSPGLAEYQETQYF. Looking up the rest from reference TRBV7-6 and TRBJ2-5 gives the full variable domain: GAGVSQSPRYKVTKRGQDVALRCDPISGHVSLYWYRQALGQGPEFLTYFNYEAQQDKSGLPNDRFSAERPEGSISTLTIQRTEQRDSAMYRCASSPGLAEYQETQYFGPGTRLLVL.

This clone was observed a few times. This chain uses TRBV5-6 with TRBJ1-1; D not resolved. CDR3 size: 12 residues. V lost 2 bases and J lost 2, with 4 bases in between. Germline V gives CDR1 SGHDT, CDR2 YYEEEE. CDR3 bases: TGTGCCAGCAGCTTAACAAACACTGAAGCTTTCTTT. Translating it yields CASSLTNTEAFF.

This clone was picked up one time. V gene TRBV28 combines with J gene TRBJ1-5, with D possibly matching TRBD1 (5 bases). The CDR3 loop spans 12 amino acids. The V end was cut by 5 bases, the J end by 9 bases, with 11 bases between. Germline values: CDR1 MDHEN, CDR2 SYDVKM. Written as DNA, the CDR3 is TGTGCCAGCAGTGAAGGGGTCAGGCCCCAGCATTTT. It is translated as CASSEGVRPQHF.

This clone was counted once. The chain combines TRBV6-7 with TRBJ2-5; D is unclear. TRBV6-7 is recorded as an ORF, its role being uncertain. Trimming took off 2 bases at V and 2 bases at J, with 9 bases between the two ends. The CDR3 has 14 amino acids. In DNA, the CDR3 is TGTGCCAGCAGTTACGGCACTAAACAAGAGACCCAGTACTTC. This gives the protein CASSYGTKQETQYF.

The chain uses TRBV20-1 and TRBJ1-2, with D possibly TRBD1 on 5 matching bases. Germline V gives CDR1 DFQATT, CDR2 SNEGSKA (reference sequence). CDR3 size: 19 residues. V gave up 3 bases and J gave up 0 bases, with 26 bases separating them. The CDR3 DNA reads TGCAGTGCTAGTCGAAGGCGGAAGGCAGGGAGGGTTCCTAACTATGGCTACACCTTC. It is translated as CSASRRRKAGRVPNYGYTF.

The V call is TRBV9, the J call TRBJ1-1; D not resolved. V lost 1 base and J 0 bases, leaving 7 bases between the germline ends. The CDR3 is 14 amino acids. The V gene's germline CDR1 is SGDLS and CDR2 YYNGEE. In DNA form, the CDR3 reads TGTGCCAGCAGCGTATCCCTTATGAACACTGAAGCTTTCTTT. Encoded protein: CASSVSLMNTEAFF.

The DNA for the CDR3 is TGTGCCAGCAGTTTATACCCCCCCGTAGCGGGAGTGGGCGACAATGAGCAGTTCTTC. Its protein is CASSLYPPVAGVGDNEQFF. The chain has TRBV27 and TRBJ2-1, with 9 bases aligning to TRBD2. This CDR3 has 19 residues. V was clipped by 1 base and J by 5 bases; unmatched bases: 15. CDR1 is MNHEY, CDR2 SMNVEV, per germline (reference sequence).

J is TRBJ1-4 and V is TRBV18, with D perhaps matching TRBD1 (6 bases). Deletions cut 0 bases from V and 8 bases from J, with 16 bases between. The CDR3 sequence is 16 residues long. Germline CDR1 and CDR2: KGHSH and LQKENI. CDR3: CASSPPGEGQGEKLFF. In DNA, the CDR3 is TGTGCCAGCTCACCACCGGGGGAAGGTCAGGGGGAAAAACTGTTTTTT.

The DNA of the CDR3 is TGTGCCAGCAGCCAAGAGAGAACCTATGGCTACACCTTC. Translated, it gives CASSQERTYGYTF. V gene TRBV3-1 (or the pseudogene TRBV3-2) combines with J gene TRBJ1-2; D remains ambiguous. V dropped 0 bases and J dropped 4 bases, with 6 bases sitting between them. Germline CDR1 LGHDT, CDR2 YNNKEL (reference sequence). The CDR3 has 13 amino acids.